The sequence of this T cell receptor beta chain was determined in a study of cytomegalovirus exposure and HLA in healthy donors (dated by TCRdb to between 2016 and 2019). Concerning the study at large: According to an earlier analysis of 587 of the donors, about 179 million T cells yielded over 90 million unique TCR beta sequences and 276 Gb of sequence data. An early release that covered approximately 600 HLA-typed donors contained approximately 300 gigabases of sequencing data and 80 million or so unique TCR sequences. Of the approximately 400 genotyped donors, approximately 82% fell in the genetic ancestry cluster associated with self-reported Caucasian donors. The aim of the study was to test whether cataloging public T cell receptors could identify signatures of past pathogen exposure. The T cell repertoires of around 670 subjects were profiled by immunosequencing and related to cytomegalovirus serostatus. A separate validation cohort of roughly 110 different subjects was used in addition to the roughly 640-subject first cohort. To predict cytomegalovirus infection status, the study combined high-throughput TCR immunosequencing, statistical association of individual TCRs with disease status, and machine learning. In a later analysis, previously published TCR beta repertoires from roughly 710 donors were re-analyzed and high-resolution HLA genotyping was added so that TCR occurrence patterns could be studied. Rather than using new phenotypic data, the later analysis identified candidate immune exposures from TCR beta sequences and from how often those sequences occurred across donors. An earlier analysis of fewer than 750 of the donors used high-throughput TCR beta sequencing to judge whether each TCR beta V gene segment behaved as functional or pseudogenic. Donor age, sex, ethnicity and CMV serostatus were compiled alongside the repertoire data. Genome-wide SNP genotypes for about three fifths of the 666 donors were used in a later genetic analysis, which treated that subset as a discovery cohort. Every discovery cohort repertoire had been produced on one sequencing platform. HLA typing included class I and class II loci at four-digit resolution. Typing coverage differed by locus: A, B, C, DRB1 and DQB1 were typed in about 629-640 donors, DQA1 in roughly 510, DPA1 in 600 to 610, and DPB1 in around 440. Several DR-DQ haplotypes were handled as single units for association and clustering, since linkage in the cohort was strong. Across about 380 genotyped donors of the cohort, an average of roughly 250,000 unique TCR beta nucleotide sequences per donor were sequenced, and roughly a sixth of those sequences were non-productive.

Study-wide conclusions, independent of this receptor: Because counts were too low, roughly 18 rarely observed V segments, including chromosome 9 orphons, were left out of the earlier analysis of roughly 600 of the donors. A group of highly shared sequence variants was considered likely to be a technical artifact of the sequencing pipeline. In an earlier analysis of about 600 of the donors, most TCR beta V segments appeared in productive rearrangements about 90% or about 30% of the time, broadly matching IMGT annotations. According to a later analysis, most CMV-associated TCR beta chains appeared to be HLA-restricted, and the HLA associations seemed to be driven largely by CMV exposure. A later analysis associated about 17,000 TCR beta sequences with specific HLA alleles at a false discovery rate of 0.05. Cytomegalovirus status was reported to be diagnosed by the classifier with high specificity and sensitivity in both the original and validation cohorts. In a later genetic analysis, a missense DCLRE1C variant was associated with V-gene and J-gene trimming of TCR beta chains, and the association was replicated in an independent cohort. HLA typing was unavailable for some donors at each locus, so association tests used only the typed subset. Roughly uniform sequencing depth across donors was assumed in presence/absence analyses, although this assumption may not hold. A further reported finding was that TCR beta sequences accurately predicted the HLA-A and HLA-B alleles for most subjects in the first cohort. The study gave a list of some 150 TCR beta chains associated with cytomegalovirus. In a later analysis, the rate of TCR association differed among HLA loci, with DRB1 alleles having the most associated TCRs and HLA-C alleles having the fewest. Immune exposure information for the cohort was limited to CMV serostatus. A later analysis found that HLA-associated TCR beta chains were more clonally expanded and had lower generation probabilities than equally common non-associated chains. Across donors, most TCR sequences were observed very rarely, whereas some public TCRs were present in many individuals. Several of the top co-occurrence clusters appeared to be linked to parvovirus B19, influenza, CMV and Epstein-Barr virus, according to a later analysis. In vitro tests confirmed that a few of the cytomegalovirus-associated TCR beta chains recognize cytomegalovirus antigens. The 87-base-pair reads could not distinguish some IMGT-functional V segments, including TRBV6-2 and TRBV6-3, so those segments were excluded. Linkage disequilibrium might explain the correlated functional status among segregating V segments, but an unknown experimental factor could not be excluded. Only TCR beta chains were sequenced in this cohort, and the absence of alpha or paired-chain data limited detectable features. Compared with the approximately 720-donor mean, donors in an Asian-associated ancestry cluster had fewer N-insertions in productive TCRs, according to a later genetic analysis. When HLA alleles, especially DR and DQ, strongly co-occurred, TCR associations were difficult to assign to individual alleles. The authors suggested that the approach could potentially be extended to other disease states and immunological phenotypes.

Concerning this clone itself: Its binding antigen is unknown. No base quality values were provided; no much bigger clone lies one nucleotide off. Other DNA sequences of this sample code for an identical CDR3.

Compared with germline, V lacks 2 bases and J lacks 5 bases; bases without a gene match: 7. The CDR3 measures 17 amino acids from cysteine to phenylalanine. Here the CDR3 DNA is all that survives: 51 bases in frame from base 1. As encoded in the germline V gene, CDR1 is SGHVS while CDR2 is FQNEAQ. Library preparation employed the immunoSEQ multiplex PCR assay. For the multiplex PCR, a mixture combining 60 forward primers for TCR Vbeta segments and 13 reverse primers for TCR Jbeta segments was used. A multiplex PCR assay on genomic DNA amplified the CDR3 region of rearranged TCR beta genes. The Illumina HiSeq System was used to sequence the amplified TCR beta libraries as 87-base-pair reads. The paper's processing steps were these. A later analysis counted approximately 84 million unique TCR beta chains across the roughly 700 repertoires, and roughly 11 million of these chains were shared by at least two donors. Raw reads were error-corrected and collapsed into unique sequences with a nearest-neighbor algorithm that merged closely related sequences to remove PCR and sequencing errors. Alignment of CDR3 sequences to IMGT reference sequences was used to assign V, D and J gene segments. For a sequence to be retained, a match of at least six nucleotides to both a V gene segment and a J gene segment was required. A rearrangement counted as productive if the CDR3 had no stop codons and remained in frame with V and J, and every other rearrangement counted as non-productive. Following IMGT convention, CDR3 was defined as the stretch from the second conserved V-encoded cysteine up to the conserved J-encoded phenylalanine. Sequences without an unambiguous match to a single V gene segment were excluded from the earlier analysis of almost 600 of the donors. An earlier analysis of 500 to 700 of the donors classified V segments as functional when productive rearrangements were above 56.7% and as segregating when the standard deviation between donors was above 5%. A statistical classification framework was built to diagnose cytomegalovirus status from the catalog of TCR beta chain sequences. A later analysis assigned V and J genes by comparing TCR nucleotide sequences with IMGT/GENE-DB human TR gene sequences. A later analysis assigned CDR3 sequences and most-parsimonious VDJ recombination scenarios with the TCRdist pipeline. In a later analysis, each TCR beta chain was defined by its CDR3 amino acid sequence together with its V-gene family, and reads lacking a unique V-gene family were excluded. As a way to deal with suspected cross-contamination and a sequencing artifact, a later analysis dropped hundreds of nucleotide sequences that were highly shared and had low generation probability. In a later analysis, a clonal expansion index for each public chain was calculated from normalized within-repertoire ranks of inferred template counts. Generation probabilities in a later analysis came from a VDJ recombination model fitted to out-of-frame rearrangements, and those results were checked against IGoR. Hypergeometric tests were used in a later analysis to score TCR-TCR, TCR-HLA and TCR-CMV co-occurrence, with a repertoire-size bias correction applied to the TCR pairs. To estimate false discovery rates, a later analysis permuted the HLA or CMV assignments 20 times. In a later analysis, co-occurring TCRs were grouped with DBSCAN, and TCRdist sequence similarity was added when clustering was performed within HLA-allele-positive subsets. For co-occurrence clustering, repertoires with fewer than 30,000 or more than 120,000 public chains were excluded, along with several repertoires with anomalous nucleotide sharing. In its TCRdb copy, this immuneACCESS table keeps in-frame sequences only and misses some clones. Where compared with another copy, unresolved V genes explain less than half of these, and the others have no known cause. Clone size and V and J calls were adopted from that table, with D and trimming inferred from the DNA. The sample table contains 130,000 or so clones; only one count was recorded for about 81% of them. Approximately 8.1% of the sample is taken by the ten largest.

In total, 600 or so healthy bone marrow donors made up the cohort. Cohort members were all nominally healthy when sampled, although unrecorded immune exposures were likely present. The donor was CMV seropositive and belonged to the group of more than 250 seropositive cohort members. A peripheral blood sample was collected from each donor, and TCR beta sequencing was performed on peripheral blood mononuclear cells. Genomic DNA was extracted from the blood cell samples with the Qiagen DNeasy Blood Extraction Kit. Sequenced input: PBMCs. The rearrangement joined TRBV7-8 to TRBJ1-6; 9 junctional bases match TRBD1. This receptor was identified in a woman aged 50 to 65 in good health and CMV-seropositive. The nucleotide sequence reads TGTGCCAGCAGCTTAATGGACAGGGGAGGTAATAATTCACCCCTCCACTTT. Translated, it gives CASSLMDRGGNNSPLHF.